The present TCR beta chain was sequenced within a study of blood T cell repertoires in COVID-19 (dated by TCRdb to the early 2020s). In terms of the full investigation: Collaborator samples came from the United States, Italy and Spain and covered acute and convalescent phases of COVID-19. Where available, HLA class I and class II types were obtained from metadata supplied by the sample provider rather than from assay-based typing. Deeply sampled blood TCRbeta repertoires from subjects exposed to, actively infected with, or recovered from COVID-19 were included in the dataset. Nearly every sample came with metadata listing a de-identified subject ID, COVID-19 status, age in years and sex. Samples were obtained from the ongoing ImmuneRACE study (first 160 participants) and from 1,200 or so subjects provided by 6 global collaborators. A freely available public database, intended as a resource for researchers studying the immune response to SARS-CoV-2, is where the repertoires were released. The prospective study material was composed of cDNA or gDNA derived from T cells, B-cell-depleted T cells, or PBMCs.

The immunoSEQ Assay, a bias-controlled multiplex PCR, was used to amplify TCRbeta CDR3 regions from genomic DNA. Under the source paper's analysis protocol: Nucleated cell counts per sample were estimated from amplification of reference gene primers within the assay. Sequence reads were collapsed and filtered to measure the absolute abundance of every unique TCRbeta CDR3 rearrangement. For each sample, productive Simpson clonality was calculated as the square root of Simpson's diversity index across productive rearrangements. The immuneACCESS repertoire file appears here via TCRdb, limited to in-frame rearrangements. These files lack a portion of the clones; in checked studies, under half of the deficit traces to unresolved V genes, and the cause of the others is not known. V, J and clone size reflect that table, while D and trimming were determined from the DNA. The sample has 150,000 to 200,000 clones on record, 85% of them singletons. The top ten clones comprise 0.95% of the sample.

CDR1 LGHNT and CDR2 FRNRAP were looked up in the germline V gene. Its CDR3 holds 16 amino acids, cysteine through phenylalanine. Solely the CDR3 DNA is kept, with 48 bases framed from the first base. V is reduced by 6 bases and J by 0 bases, leaving a spacing of 17 bases between them. In Seattle, one collaborating source enrolled patients while the infection was active and tracked those patients longitudinally over the course of disease. The collaborating institutions used their own protocols to collect whole blood in K2EDTA tubes. For TCRbeta analysis, collaborators shipped samples as frozen whole blood, isolated PBMCs, or DNA extracted from either of those sample types. Points on this clone: The antigen this receptor binds is unknown. Per-nucleotide qualities are absent, and no much larger clonotype sits a single base away.

Points the paper makes about the study in general: Clinical and demographic metadata were provided uncurated, with the amount varying by source and participant.

The sequence was obtained from a man in his fifties or sixties with COVID-19, enrolled during active disease. The chain is encoded by TRBV12-5 joined to TRBJ1-1; a weak D assignment points to TRBD1 (5 bases agree). The specimen was peripheral blood. The CDR3 protein: CASGRGGSKMNTEAFF. The DNA is TGTGCTAGTGGCCGTGGGGGGTCCAAGATGAACACTGAAGCTTTCTTT. The reference TRBV12-5 and TRBJ1-1 proteins fill in what lies around the CDR3, so the full variable domain reads DARVTQTPRHKVTEMGQEVTMRCQPILGHNTVFWYRQTMMQGLELLAYFRNRAPLDDSGMPKDRFSAEMPDATLATLKIQPSEPRDSAVYFCASGRGGSKMNTEAFFGQGTRLTVV.